This note documents a single T cell receptor (beta chain) sequence. Its antigen is not identified. The sample originates from a study of cytomegalovirus exposure and HLA in healthy donors. V lost 0 bases, J lost 1 base, and 6 bases lay in between. Germline V lookup: CDR1 GTSNPN, CDR2 SVGIG (reference sequence). The length of the CDR3 is 13 residues. The PCR used 60 Vbeta and 13 Jbeta primers. The method was immunoSEQ multiplex PCR; TCRdb's version includes in-frame clones alone and lacks a portion of them. Among around 150,000 clones, approximately 90% were seen once, and the ten largest hold 0.85%. All the people who gave samples were healthy bone marrow donors. Study observations and caveats: Exclusion applied to some V segments, including TRBV6-2 and TRBV6-3, as they were indistinguishable. As a later analysis revealed, most CMV-associated TCR beta chains appeared HLA-restricted. In a later analysis, several top co-occurrence clusters appeared linked to parvovirus B19, influenza, CMV and Epstein-Barr virus.

The sample taken for sequencing was PBMCs. V usage is TRBV30 and J usage is TRBJ1-1; D gene unclear. The clonotype comes from a woman aged 25 to 39 in good health and CMV-seronegative. CDR3 bases: TGTGCCTGGAGTGTACGCGAGAACACTGAAGCTTTCTTT. It encodes CAWSVRENTEAFF.